The clone carrying this T cell receptor beta chain was detected a few times. This record comes from a study of CD8+ T cells in alopecia areata. This CDR3 spans 16 amino acids. J gave up 1 base and V 4 bases, and 6 bases lay outside the gene matches. Germline values: CDR1 ENHRY, CDR2 SYGVKD. Indicated treatment: oral pan-JAK inhibitor, 5-10 mg twice daily. Isolated RNA was reverse transcribed into cDNA used as the sequencing template. The protocol was immunoSEQ multiplex PCR, while the TCRdb copy is restricted to in-frame clones and leaves out a portion. The sample gives 200,000 or so clones, 40% to 55% of which show up once; around 3% is in the top ten.

This rearrangement joins TRBV10-3 to TRBJ2-5; TRBD1 matches 10 bases. This sequence was found in a human donor with alopecia areata. Sequencing used CD4+ T cells sorted from blood, obtained at approximately week 39, from a patient treated with tofacitinib. Here the CDR3 reads CAISVDWDRGQETQYF. The CDR3 coding sequence is TGTGCCATCAGTGTGGATTGGGACAGGGGCCAAGAGACCCAGTACTTC.